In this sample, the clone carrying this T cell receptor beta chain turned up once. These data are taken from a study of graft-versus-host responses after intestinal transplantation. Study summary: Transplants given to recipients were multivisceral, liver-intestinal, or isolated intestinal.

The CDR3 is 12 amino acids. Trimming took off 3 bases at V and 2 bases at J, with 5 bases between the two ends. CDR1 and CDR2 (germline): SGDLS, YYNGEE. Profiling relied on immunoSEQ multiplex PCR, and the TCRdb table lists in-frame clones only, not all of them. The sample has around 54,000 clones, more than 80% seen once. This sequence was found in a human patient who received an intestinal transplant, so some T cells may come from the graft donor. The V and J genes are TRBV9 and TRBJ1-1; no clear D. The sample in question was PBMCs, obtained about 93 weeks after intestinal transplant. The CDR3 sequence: CASSGKNTEAFF. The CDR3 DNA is TGTGCCAGCAGCGGCAAAAACACTGAAGCTTTCTTT.